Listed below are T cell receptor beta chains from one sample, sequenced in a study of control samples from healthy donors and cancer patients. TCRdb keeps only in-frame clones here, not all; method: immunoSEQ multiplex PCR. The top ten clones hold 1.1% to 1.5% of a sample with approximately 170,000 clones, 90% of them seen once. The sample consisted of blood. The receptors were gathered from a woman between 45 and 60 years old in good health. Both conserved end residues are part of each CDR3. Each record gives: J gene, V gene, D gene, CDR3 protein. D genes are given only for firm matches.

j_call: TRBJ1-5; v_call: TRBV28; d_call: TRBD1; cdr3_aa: CASRPEQGAINQPQHF
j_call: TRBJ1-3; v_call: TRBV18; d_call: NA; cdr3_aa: CASSPPGSGLLSGNTIYF
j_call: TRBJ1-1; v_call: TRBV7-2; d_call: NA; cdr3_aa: CASSSGPTVNTEAFF
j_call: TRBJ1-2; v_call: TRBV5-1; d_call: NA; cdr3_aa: CASSPLLGFDYGYTF
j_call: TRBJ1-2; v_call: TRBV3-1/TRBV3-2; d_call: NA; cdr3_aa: CASSQDHSGHYGYTF
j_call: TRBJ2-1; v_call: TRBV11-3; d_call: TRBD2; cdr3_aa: CASSPGAGGPNNEQFF
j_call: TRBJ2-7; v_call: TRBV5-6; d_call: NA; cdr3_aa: CASSFGGHLNEQYF
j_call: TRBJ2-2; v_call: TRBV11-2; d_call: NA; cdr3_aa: CASSLDRAGELFF
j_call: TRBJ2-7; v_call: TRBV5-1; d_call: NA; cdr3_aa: CASSLDSRSGTLLDEQYF
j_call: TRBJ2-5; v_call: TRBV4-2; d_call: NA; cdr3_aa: CASSQEVARGEQTQYF
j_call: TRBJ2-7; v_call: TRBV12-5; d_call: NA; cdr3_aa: CASGLMASAYEQYF
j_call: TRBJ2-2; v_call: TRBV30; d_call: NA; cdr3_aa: CASRGYAGELFF
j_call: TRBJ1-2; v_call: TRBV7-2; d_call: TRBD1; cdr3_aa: CASSLYTGGDYGYTF
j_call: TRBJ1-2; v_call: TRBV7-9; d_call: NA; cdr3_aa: CASSFNDGYTF
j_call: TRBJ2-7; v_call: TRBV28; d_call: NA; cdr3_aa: CASSKTSLYEQYF
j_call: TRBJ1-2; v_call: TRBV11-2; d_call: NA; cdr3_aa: CASSQTPLNYGYTF
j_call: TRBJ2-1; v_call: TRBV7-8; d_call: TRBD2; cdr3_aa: CASSTTPGGAYNEQFF
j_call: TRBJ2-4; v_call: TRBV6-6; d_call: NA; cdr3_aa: CAVRIAGAKNIQYF
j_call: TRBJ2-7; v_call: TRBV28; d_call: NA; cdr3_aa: CASRERYEQYF
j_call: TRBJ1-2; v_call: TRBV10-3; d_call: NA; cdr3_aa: CAISEGGAEGYTF
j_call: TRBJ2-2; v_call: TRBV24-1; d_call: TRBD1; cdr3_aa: CATSDLQGAHGELFF
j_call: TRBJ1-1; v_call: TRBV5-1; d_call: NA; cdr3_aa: CASSPPAKGAEAFF
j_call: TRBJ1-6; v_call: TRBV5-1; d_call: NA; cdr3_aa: CASSPVGEPGTLHF
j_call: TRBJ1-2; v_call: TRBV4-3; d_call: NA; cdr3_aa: CASRWVEGYGYTF
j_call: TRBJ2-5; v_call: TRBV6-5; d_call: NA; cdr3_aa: CASSWVRATRETQYF